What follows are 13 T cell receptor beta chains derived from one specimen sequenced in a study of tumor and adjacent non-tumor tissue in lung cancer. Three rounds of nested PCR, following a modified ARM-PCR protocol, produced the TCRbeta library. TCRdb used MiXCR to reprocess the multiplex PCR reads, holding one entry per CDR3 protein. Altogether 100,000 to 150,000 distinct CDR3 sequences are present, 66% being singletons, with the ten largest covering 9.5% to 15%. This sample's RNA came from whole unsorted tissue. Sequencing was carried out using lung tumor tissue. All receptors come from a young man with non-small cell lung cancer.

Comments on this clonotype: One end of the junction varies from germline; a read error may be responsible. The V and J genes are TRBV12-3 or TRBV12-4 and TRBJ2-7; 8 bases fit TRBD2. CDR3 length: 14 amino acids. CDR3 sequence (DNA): TGTGCCAGCAGTTTGGGGACTAGAGGGTACGAGCAGTACTTT. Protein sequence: CASSLGTRGYEQYF.

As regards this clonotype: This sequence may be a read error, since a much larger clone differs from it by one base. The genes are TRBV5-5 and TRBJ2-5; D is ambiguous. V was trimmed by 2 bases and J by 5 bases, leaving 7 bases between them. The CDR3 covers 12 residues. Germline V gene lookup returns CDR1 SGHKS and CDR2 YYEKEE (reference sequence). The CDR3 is CASSFIRETQYF. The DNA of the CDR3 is TGTGCCAGCAGCTTCATTAGGGAGACCCAGTACTTC.

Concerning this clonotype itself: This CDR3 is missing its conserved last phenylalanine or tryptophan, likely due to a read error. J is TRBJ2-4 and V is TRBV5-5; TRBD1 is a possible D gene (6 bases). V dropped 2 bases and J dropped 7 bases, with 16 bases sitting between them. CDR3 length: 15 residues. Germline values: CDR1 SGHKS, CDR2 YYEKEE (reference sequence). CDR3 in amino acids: CASSLNRVYNNIQYI. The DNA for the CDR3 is TGTGCCAGCAGCTTAAACAGGGTCTACAATAACATTCAGTACATC.

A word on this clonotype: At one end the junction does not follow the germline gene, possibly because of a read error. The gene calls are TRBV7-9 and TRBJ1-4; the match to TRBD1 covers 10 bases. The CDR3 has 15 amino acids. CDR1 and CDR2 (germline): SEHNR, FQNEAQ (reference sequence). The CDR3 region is CASSLGDRGAEKPFF. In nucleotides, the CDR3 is TGTGCCAGCAGCTTAGGGGACAGGGGCGCTGAAAAACCGTTTTTT.

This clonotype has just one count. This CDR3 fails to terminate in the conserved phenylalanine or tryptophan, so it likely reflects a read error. The CDR3 loop reads CGARTSGGYNEQFL. DNA of the CDR3: TGCGGTGCTCGTACTAGCGGGGGATACAATGAGCAGTTCTTA. The genes are TRBV20-1 and TRBJ2-1; TRBD2 matches 11 bases. The germline V gene has CDR1 DFQATT and CDR2 SNEGSKA (reference sequence). This CDR3 comprises 14 residues.

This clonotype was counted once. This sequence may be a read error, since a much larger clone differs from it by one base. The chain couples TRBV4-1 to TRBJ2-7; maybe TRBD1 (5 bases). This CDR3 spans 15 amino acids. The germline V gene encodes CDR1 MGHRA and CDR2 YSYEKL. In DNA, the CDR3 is TGCACCAGCAGCCAGTCGCCAGGGCTATCCTACGAGCAGTACTTC. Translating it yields CTSSQSPGLSYEQYF.

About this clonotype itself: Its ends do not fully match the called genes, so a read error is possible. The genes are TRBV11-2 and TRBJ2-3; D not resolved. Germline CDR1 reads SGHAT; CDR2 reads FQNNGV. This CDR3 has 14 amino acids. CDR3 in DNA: TGTGCCAGCAGCTTAAGACGGACCACAGATACACAGTATTTT. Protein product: CASSLRRTTDTQYF.

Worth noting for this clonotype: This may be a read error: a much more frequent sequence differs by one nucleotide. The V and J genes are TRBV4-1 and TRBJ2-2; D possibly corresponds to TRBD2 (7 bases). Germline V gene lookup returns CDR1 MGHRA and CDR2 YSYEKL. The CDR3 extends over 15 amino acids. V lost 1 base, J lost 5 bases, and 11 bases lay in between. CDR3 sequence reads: CASSQVGGETGELFF. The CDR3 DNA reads TGCGCCAGCAGCCAAGTAGGGGGGGAGACCGGGGAGCTGTTTTTT.

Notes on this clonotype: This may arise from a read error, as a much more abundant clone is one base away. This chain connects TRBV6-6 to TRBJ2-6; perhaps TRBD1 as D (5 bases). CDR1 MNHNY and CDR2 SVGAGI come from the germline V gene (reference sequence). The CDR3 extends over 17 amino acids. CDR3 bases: TGTGCCAGCGGTTACTCGAAGCAGGGCTCTGGGGCCAACGTCCTGACTTTC. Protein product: CASGYSKQGSGANVLTF.

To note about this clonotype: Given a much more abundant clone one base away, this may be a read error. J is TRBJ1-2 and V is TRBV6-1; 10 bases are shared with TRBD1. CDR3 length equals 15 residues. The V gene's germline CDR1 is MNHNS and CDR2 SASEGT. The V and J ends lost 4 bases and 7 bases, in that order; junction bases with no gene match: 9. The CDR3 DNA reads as TGTGCCAGCAGTGCCGGGACAGGGGTGTGGATTGGCTACACCTTC. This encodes CASSAGTGVWIGYTF.

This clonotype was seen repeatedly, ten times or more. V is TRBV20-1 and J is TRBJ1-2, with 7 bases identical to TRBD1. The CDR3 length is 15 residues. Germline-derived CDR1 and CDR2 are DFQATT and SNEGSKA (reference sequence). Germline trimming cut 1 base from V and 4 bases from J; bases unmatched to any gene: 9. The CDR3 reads CSARAGRGTSYGYTF. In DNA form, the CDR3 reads TGCAGTGCTAGAGCGGGCAGGGGGACTTCCTATGGCTACACCTTC.

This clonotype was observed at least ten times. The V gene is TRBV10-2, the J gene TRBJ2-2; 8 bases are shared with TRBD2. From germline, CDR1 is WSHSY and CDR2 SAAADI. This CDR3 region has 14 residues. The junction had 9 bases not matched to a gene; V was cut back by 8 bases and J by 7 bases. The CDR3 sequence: CASRRPGGHGELFF. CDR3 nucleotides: TGCGCCAGCCGACGCCCGGGAGGGCACGGGGAGCTGTTTTTT.

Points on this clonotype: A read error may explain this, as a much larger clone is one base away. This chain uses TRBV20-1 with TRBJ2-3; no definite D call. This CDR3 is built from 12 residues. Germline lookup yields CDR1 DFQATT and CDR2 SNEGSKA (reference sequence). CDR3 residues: CSASRPKDMQYF. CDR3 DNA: TGCAGTGCTAGCCGGCCAAAAGATATGCAGTATTTT.